This TCR beta chain is from a study of radiotherapy plus CTLA-4 blockade in lung cancer. About the research overall: In roughly 17% of patients, objective responses were seen; around 31% had disease control.

The repertoire was sequenced with immunoSEQ multiplex PCR; TCRdb's copy has only in-frame clones and lacks some. This sample has 85,000 to 130,000 clones, with around 85% found just once. The CDR3 covers 14 residues. The germline gives CDR1 MDHEN, CDR2 SYDVKM. V lost 7 bases and J 3 bases, leaving 13 bases between the germline ends. Study-wide results and caveats: After treatment with radiotherapy plus ipilimumab, TCR clones that came from the tumor expanded in blood. Reports identified early blood T cell clone dynamics, with interferon-beta, as the best response predictor.

Turning to this clone: The antigen is not known.

Focal radiation was given together with CTLA-4 blockade (ipilimumab) to patients with chemo-refractory metastatic non-small-cell lung cancer. The sample in question was peripheral blood, obtained from a patient treated with radiotherapy plus ipilimumab. The source of this sequence is a human donor with non-small cell lung cancer that progressed on radiotherapy plus ipilimumab. Some clones in this sample may be carry-over from other donors' samples. The J gene is TRBJ1-3, the V gene TRBV28, with D tentatively TRBD1 (5 bases). The CDR3 loop is CASNSGTFGNTIYF. CDR3 in DNA: TGTGCCAGCAATTCCGGGACCTTTGGAAACACCATATATTTT.